This TCR beta chain was retrieved from a study of technical replicates of blood from a few donors. Clones were read by immunoSEQ multiplex PCR, and TCRdb kept only the in-frame ones, dropping some. Of approximately 60,000 clones in the sample, approximately 86% were seen once. Germline values: CDR1 MNHEY, CDR2 SVGAGI. Trimming left V 0 bases short and J 4 bases short, with 10 bases between. CDR3 length: 15 residues. This receptor was identified in a human donor in good health. Some clones in this sample may be carry-over from other donors' samples. The chain couples TRBV6-5 to TRBJ2-1; D call uncertain. Sequencing was performed on PBMCs. CDR3 in amino acids: CASSYSGQKYNEQFF. CDR3 nucleotides: TGTGCCAGCAGTTACTCTGGGCAGAAATACAATGAGCAGTTCTTC.